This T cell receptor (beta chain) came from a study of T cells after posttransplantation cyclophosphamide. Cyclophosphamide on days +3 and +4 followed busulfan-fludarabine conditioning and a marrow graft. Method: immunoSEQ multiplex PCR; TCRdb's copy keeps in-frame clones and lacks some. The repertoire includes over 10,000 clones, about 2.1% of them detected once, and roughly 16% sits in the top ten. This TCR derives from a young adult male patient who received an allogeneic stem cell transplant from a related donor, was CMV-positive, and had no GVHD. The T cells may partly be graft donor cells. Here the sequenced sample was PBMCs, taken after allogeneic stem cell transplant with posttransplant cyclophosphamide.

The CDR3 nucleotides are TGTGCCAGCAGTTTTAGCGGGAGGGACAATGAGCAGTTCTTC. Protein: CASSFSGRDNEQFF. The rearrangement joins TRBV28 to TRBJ2-1, with 11 positions matching TRBD2. This CDR3 comprises 14 residues. Looked up from germline, CDR1 is MDHEN and CDR2 is SYDVKM. The junction had 0 bases not matched to a gene; V was cut back by 3 bases and J by 5 bases.